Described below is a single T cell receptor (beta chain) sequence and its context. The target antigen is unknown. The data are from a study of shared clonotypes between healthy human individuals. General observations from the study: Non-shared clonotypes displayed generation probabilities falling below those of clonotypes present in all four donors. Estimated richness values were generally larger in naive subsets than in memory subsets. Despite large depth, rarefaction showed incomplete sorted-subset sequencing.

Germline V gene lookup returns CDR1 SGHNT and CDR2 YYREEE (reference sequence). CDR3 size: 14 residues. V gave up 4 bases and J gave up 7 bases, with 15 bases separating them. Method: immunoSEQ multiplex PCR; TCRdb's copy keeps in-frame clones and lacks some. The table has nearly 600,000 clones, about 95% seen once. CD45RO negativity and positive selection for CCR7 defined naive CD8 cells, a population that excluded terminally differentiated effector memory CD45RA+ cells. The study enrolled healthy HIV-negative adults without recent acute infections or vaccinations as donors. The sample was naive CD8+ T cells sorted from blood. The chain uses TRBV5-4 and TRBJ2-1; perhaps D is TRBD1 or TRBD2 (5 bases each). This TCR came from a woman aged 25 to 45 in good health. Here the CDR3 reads CASSHRGALNEQFF. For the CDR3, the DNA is TGTGCCAGCAGCCACCGAGGGGCCCTAAATGAGCAGTTCTTC.